Listed here are 31 T cell receptor beta chains from one sample, sequenced in a study of blood T cell dynamics during melanoma immunotherapy. As to time point: week 3, after first cycle of checkpoint inhibitor. Profiling relied on immunoSEQ multiplex PCR, and the TCRdb table lists in-frame clones only, not all of them. The sample has 10,000 to 12,000 clones; roughly 83% are singletons. The specimen was blood, collected from a patient treated with checkpoint blockade. Receptors were obtained from a human donor with melanoma.

V and J are TRBV5-6 and TRBJ1-4, with 7 nucleotides matching TRBD1. V gave up 5 bases and J gave up 4 bases; unmatched junction bases: 8. Germline V gene sequence: CDR1 SGHDT, CDR2 YYEEEE. The CDR3 has 15 residues. The CDR3 sequence is CASSYQGVGNEKLFF. In DNA, the CDR3 is TGTGCCAGCAGTTATCAGGGGGTCGGTAATGAAAAACTGTTTTTT. The entire variable domain, with the rest obtained from reference TRBV5-6 and TRBJ1-4, is as follows: DAGVTQSPTHLIKTRGQQVTLRCSPKSGHDTVSWYQQALGQGPQFIFQYYEEEERQRGNFPDRFSGHQFPNYSSELNVNALLLGDSALYLCASSYQGVGNEKLFFGSGTQLSVL.

This chain uses TRBV10-3 with TRBJ1-1; D gene uncertain. Per the germline V gene, CDR1 is ENHRY and CDR2 is SYGVKD. CDR3 length: 14 amino acids. Trimming pared 6 bases from V and 5 bases from J, leaving 16 bases between. CDR3 sequence (DNA): TGTGCCATCAGCCCGACACCCACTATTACTGAAGCTTTCTTT. This encodes CAISPTPTITEAFF.

V and J are TRBV5-1 and TRBJ1-1; unclear D gene. The CDR3 spans 14 residues. Looked up from germline, CDR1 is SGHRS and CDR2 is YFSETQ. The V end lost 1 base, the J end lost 4 bases, and 11 bases lay between the germline ends. The CDR3 nucleotides read TGCGCCAGCAGCTTGATGACCCAAACCACTGAAGCTTTCTTT. Its protein is CASSLMTQTTEAFF.

The rearrangement joins TRBV2 to TRBJ2-3, with 10 bases aligning to TRBD2. CDR3 size: 16 residues. Trimming cost V 6 bases and J 4 bases; bases outside gene matches: 10. Germline V gives CDR1 SNHLY, CDR2 FYNNEI. CDR3 sequence: CASSRDGLAGADTQYF. CDR3 sequence (DNA): TGTGCCAGCAGCCGGGATGGGCTAGCGGGGGCAGATACGCAGTATTTT.

CDR3 protein: CASSLGGLAAQETQYF. For the CDR3, the DNA is TGTGCCAGCAGCTTAGGGGGACTAGCGGCTCAAGAGACCCAGTACTTC. The chain couples TRBV7-2 to TRBJ2-5; 11 bases match TRBD2. CDR3 length: 16 residues. From germline, CDR1 is SGHTA and CDR2 FQGNSA. The V and J ends lost 1 base and 2 bases, in that order; junction bases with no gene match: 3.

The chain employs TRBV29-1 and TRBJ2-3, with 8 bases identical to TRBD2. The CDR3 sequence is 13 residues long. CDR1 SQVTM and CDR2 ANQGSEA come from the germline V gene. The junction had 4 bases not matched to a gene; V was cut back by 5 bases and J by 3 bases. The DNA of the CDR3 is TGCAGCGTTAAACGGGGGGGAACAGATACGCAGTATTTT. As protein: CSVKRGGTDTQYF.

J is TRBJ2-6 and V is TRBV5-6; no reliable D call. This CDR3 spans 15 amino acids. CDR1 is SGHDT, CDR2 YYEEEE, per germline. The germline V and J ends were trimmed by 4 bases and 0 bases, with 8 bases remaining between them. The CDR3 sequence: CASSLVFSGANVLTF. Here the CDR3 DNA reads TGTGCCAGCAGCCTGGTCTTCTCTGGGGCCAACGTCCTGACTTTC.

This chain links TRBV19 with TRBJ2-1; 8 nucleotides align to TRBD2. The CDR3 is 15 amino acids. Unmatched junction bases numbered 10, after V lost 5 bases and J lost 7 bases. Germline CDR1 LNHDA, CDR2 SQIVND (reference sequence). Here the CDR3 reads CASSPQSGGRNEQFF. DNA for the CDR3: TGTGCCAGTAGTCCACAGAGCGGGGGCCGAAATGAGCAGTTCTTC.

The V gene is TRBV11-2, the J gene TRBJ2-1; D unresolved. CDR1 and CDR2 from the germline V gene are SGHAT and FQNNGV. The CDR3 totals 14 residues. V gave up 8 bases and J gave up 0 bases, with 11 bases separating them. CDR3: CASGKRSSYNEQFF. The CDR3 DNA follows: TGTGCCAGCGGGAAACGAAGCTCCTACAATGAGCAGTTCTTC.

The J gene is TRBJ1-6, the V gene TRBV6-5, with 8 nucleotides matching TRBD1. Germline-derived CDR1 and CDR2 are MNHEY and SVGAGI. The CDR3 has 15 amino acids. J gave up 10 bases and V 4 bases, and 9 bases lay outside the gene matches. The CDR3 region has the DNA TGTGCCAGCAGTTCAATAGGACAGGGTCCCTCACCCCTCCACTTT. Translation: CASSSIGQGPSPLHF.

Within the sample, this clone is medium-sized (0.01 to 0.1%). The V and J genes are TRBV7-3 and TRBJ2-7, with no clear D. Germline V CDR1 and CDR2: SGHTA, FQGTGA. The CDR3 is 14 residues long. With 2 bases removed from V and 2 bases from J, the gap between germline ends came to 10 bases. The CDR3 spells CASSLQDGPYEQYF. The CDR3, as DNA: TGTGCCAGCAGCTTACAAGACGGCCCCTACGAGCAGTACTTC.

This clone was detected only once. The J gene is TRBJ2-3, the V gene TRBV19; 13 bases match TRBD2. The CDR3 loop spans 17 amino acids. From germline, CDR1 is LNHDA and CDR2 SQIVND (reference sequence). V shed 5 bases, J shed 6 bases, and the junction held 11 bases outside the gene matches. CDR3 nucleotide sequence: TGTGCCAGTAGTCGCCCCCCTACTAGCGGGGGGGCGGATACGCAGTATTTT. This gives the protein CASSRPPTSGGADTQYF.

This chain joins TRBV6-4 and TRBJ1-2; 8 nucleotides align to TRBD1. The ends lost 7 bases at V and 3 bases at J; junction bases unmatched: 7. The V gene's germline CDR1 is MRHNA and CDR2 SNTAGT. The CDR3 covers 14 residues. CDR3 DNA: TGTGCCAGCACCCCAGACAGGGGCGACTATGGCTACACCTTC. Protein product: CASTPDRGDYGYTF.

This clone was recorded once. V is TRBV9 and J is TRBJ2-7; D could derive from TRBD1 or TRBD2 (5 bases each). Germline V gives CDR1 SGDLS, CDR2 YYNGEE. The germline V and J ends were trimmed by 3 bases and 2 bases, with 15 bases remaining between them. The CDR3 has 15 amino acids. As DNA, the CDR3 is TGTGCCAGCAGCGCCCGGGACCGAGCAACCTACGAGCAGTACTTC. Translating gives CASSARDRATYEQYF.

The chain's CDR3 is CASSERGGNTDTQYF. The CDR3 bases are TGTGCCAGTAGTGAGCGGGGGGGCAACACAGATACGCAGTATTTT. V gene TRBV19 combines with J gene TRBJ2-3; 10 bases line up with TRBD2. V was pared by 5 bases and J by 2 bases, with 4 bases of the junction left unmatched. Germline V gives CDR1 LNHDA, CDR2 SQIVND (reference sequence). The CDR3 runs to 15 residues.

This chain uses TRBV9 with TRBJ1-1; 8 bases fit TRBD1. Looked up from germline, CDR1 is SGDLS and CDR2 is YYNGEE. The trim removed 0 bases at V and 2 bases at J, leaving 3 bases unmatched. The CDR3 spans 15 residues. CDR3 region: CASSVGTGPNTEAFF. CDR3 nucleotides: TGTGCCAGCAGCGTAGGGACAGGGCCAAACACTGAAGCTTTCTTT.

V is TRBV6-1 and J is TRBJ2-5; 7 bases map to TRBD1. The CDR3 length is 15 residues. V lost 6 bases, J lost 0 bases, and 7 bases stayed unmatched. Germline CDR1 is MNHNS and CDR2 is SASEGT. The CDR3 here is CASSLTGTYQETQYF. CDR3 bases: TGTGCCAGCAGCCTGACAGGGACGTACCAAGAGACCCAGTACTTC.

The chain has TRBV27 and TRBJ2-1; 12 bases align to TRBD2. CDR1 is MNHEY and CDR2 is SMNVEV in the germline V gene (reference sequence). CDR3 length: 17 amino acids. V was pared by 2 bases and J by 7 bases, with 9 bases of the junction left unmatched. CDR3 region: CASSLSPLAGGPNEQFF. The DNA of the CDR3 is TGTGCCAGCAGTTTAAGCCCGCTAGCGGGGGGGCCAAATGAGCAGTTCTTC.

The chain carries TRBV19 and TRBJ1-1; 7 positions agree with TRBD1. The CDR3 contains 17 residues. J was trimmed by 1 base and V by 7 bases; bases with no gene match: 15. Looked up from germline, CDR1 is LNHDA and CDR2 is SQIVND (reference sequence). The CDR3 spells CASTIGGAAYKNTEAFF. For the CDR3, the DNA is TGTGCCAGTACAATAGGGGGCGCCGCATATAAGAACACTGAAGCTTTCTTT.

On this clone itself: The junction shows a germline mismatch at one end, possibly a read error. This sequence joins TRBV7-2 and TRBJ2-5, with a weak D call TRBD2 (5 bases). CDR1 SGHTA and CDR2 FQGNSA come from the germline V gene. The CDR3 runs to 12 residues. For the CDR3, the DNA is TGTGCCAGCAGCCCGGTGTACGGACTCCAAAACTTC. It translates to CASSPVYGLQNF.

The genes are TRBV4-1 and TRBJ2-3; D remains ambiguous. CDR3 length: 14 residues. V dropped 3 bases and J dropped 2 bases, with 9 bases sitting between them. CDR1 is MGHRA and CDR2 is YSYEKL in the germline V gene. The CDR3 nucleotides read TGCGCCAGCAGCCAGGGTAGGGCCACAGATACGCAGTATTTT. It encodes CASSQGRATDTQYF.

This clone was recorded once. The V call is TRBV15, the J call TRBJ1-5; no definite D call. Germline V gene sequence: CDR1 LNHNV, CDR2 YYDKDF (reference sequence). The CDR3 is 16 residues long. V was cut by 5 bases and J by 0 bases, with 14 bases left in between. CDR3 in DNA: TGTGCCACCAGCGGCGGGTCGGGATATAGCAATCAGCCCCAGCATTTT. Translating it yields CATSGGSGYSNQPQHF.

The chain carries TRBV6-6 and TRBJ1-1, with no clear D. The V and J ends lost 4 bases and 2 bases respectively, with 14 bases between them. Germline values: CDR1 MNHNY, CDR2 SVGAGI (reference sequence). This CDR3 is 15 amino acids long. DNA of the CDR3: TGTGCCAGCAGTTTTGGCCGGGCTTCAAACACTGAAGCTTTCTTT. Protein product: CASSFGRASNTEAFF.

This CDR3 is CASSPGQGSSYEQYF. CDR3 nucleotides: TGCGCCAGCAGCCCGGGACAGGGGAGCTCCTACGAGCAGTACTTC. The V and J genes are TRBV4-3 and TRBJ2-7; 10 positions agree with TRBD1. V lost 4 bases, J lost 0 bases, and 3 bases stayed unmatched. The CDR3 loop spans 15 amino acids. Germline assignment: CDR1 LGHNA and CDR2 YSLEER.

The chain is built from TRBV11-3 and TRBJ2-3; possible D gene TRBD2, 7 bases. Germline CDR1 reads SGHNT; CDR2 reads YENEEA. V was clipped by 3 bases and J by 1 base, with 20 bases between them. The CDR3 spans 18 residues. The DNA for the CDR3 is TGTGCCAGCAGCTTGTTTAGGGGGGGGCCATACGGCACAGATACGCAGTATTTT. Translation gives CASSLFRGGPYGTDTQYF.

This chain connects TRBV6-5 to TRBJ2-7, with TRBD1 matching 8 bases. Germline CDR1 MNHEY, CDR2 SVGAGI. The V gene end was trimmed by 6 bases and the J gene end by 2 bases; junction bases not matched to a gene: 9. This CDR3 is 15 amino acids long. CDR3 coding DNA: TGTGCCAGCAGCCCCCCGGGACAGGCTACCTACGAGCAGTACTTC. Protein sequence: CASSPPGQATYEQYF.

This chain uses TRBV7-8 with TRBJ1-5; D perhaps matches TRBD1 (6 bases). The V end was cut by 4 bases, the J end by 6 bases, with 16 bases between. The CDR3 has 15 amino acids. CDR1 is SGHVS, CDR2 FQNEAQ, per germline. The CDR3 region is CASSSLQGPSQPQHF. In DNA form, the CDR3 reads TGTGCCAGCAGCTCCCTACAGGGCCCCAGTCAGCCCCAGCATTTT.

The chain uses TRBV7-9 and TRBJ2-5; 9 bases are a match to TRBD2. From germline, CDR1 is SEHNR and CDR2 FQNEAQ (reference sequence). J gave up 3 bases and V 7 bases, and 3 bases lay outside the gene matches. The CDR3 extends over 13 amino acids. As DNA, the CDR3 is TGTGCCAGCAAAGCTAGCGGGGAAGAGACCCAGTACTTC. Translated, it gives CASKASGEETQYF.

The V call is TRBV7-9, the J call TRBJ2-5; D is perhaps TRBD2 (5 bases). The J call is uncertain, as TRBJ2-7 better fits the DNA end. Germline CDR1 is SEHNR and CDR2 is FQNEAQ (reference sequence). The CDR3 covers 15 residues. CDR3 DNA sequence: TGTGCCAGCAGCTTAGAAGGTCCCCGGGGCTACGAGCAGTACTTC. Translation: CASSLEGPRGYEQYF.

V is TRBV29-1 and J is TRBJ1-4; tentatively, D is TRBD1 (5 bases). Germline CDR1 is SQVTM and CDR2 is ANQGSEA. Trimming left V 0 bases short and J 5 bases short, with 13 bases between. This CDR3 has 15 amino acids. The CDR3, as DNA: TGCAGCGTTGAAGATTACGTCAGGGTGAATGAAAAACTGTTTTTT. Translating it yields CSVEDYVRVNEKLFF.

This clone was picked up one time. The rearrangement uses TRBV11-3 and TRBJ1-1; D might be TRBD1 (5 bases). Germline assignment: CDR1 SGHNT and CDR2 YENEEA. V dropped 0 bases and J dropped 8 bases, with 10 bases sitting between them. The CDR3 loop spans 13 amino acids. Here the CDR3 reads CASSLEAGTEAFF. For the CDR3, the DNA is TGTGCCAGCAGCTTAGAGGCAGGGACCGAAGCTTTCTTT.